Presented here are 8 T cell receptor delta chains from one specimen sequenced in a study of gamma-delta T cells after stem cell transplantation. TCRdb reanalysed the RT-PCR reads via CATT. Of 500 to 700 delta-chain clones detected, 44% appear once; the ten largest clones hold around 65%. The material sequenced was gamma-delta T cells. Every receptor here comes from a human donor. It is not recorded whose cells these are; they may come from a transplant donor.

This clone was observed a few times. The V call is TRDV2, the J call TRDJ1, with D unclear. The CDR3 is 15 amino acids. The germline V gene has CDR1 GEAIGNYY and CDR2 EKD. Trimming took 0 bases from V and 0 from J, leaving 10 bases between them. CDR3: CACDTVSLHTDKLIF. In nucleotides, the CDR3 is TGTGCCTGTGACACCGTCTCCCTCCACACCGATAAACTCATCTTT.

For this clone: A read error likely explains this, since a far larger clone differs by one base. The CDR3 region is CALGEASFLLTYWGLPGKLIF. The CDR3 nucleotides read TGTGCTCTTGGGGAAGCCTCCTTCCTGCTGACTTACTGGGGCCTTCCGGGTAAACTCATCTTT. The chain has TRDV1 and TRDJ1; D possibly uses TRDD2 or TRDD3 (7 bases each). Trimming left V 2 bases short and J 7 bases short, with 35 bases between. The germline V gene has CDR1 TSWWSYY and CDR2 QGS. This CDR3 spans 21 amino acids.

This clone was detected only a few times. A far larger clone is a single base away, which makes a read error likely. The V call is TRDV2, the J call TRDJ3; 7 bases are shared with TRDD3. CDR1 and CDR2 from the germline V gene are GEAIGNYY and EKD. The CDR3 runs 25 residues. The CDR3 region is CACDTVSGWGTPLRLSSWDTRHMFF. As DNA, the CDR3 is TGTGCCTGTGACACCGTGAGTGGATGGGGGACCCCGCTTCGTTTATCGTCCTGGGACACCCGACATATGTTTTTC.

In nucleotides, the CDR3 is TGTGCTCTTGGGGAAAGCCGCTTCCTACTGGGGACCTACACCGATAAACTCATCTTT. It is translated as CALGESRFLLGTYTDKLIF. The chain is built from TRDV1 and TRDJ1, with a tentative D call TRDD2 (8 bases). CDR1 and CDR2 (germline): TSWWSYY, QGS. This CDR3 contains 19 residues. V was clipped by 2 bases and J by 0 bases, with 22 bases between them.

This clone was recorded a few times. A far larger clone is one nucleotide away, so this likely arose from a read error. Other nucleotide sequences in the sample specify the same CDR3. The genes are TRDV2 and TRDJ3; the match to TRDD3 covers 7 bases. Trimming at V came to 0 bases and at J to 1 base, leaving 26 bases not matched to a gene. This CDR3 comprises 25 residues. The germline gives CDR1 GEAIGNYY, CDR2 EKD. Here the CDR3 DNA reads TGTGCCTGTGACACCGTGAGTGGATGGGGGACCCCGCTTCGCTTATCGTCCTGGGACACCCGACAGATGTTTTTC. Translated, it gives CACDTVSGWGTPLRLSSWDTRQMFF.

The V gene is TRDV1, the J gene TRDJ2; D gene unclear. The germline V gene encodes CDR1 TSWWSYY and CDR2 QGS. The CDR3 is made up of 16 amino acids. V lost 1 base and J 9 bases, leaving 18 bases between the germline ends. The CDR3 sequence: CALGEPDVRLPSQLFF. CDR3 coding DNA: TGTGCTCTTGGGGAACCCGACGTCCGTTTGCCATCACAACTCTTCTTT.

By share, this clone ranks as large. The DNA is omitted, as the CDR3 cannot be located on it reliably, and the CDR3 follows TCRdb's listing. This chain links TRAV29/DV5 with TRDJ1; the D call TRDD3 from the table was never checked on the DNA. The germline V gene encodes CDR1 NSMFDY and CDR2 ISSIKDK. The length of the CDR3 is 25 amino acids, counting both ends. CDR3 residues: CSVLLCSKQTGDVLGDYPYTDKLIF.

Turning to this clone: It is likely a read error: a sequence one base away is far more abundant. The CDR3 region is CALGDLRLVWFDTPDYADKLIF. The CDR3 DNA reads TGTGCTCTTGGGGACTTACGGCTGGTTTGGTTTGACACTCCCGACTACGCCGATAAACTCATCTTT. The chain has TRDV1 and TRDJ1; D is undetermined. CDR1 is TSWWSYY, CDR2 QGS, per germline. The CDR3 covers 22 residues. V was shortened by 3 bases and J by 3 bases, with 35 bases between the two germline ends.